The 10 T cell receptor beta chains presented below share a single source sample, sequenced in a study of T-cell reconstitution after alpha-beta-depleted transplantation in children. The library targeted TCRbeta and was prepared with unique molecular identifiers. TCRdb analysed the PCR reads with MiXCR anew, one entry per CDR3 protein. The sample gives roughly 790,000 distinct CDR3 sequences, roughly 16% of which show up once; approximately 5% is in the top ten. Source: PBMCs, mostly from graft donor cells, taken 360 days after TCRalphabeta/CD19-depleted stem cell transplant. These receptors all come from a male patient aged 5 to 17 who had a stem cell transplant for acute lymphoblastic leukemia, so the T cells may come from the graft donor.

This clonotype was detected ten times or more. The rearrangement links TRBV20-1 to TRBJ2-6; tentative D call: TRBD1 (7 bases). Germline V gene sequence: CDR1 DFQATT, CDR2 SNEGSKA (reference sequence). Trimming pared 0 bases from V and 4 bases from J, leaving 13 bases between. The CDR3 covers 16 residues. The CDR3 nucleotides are TGCAGTGCTAGAGATCAGGAGGGGGCCGGGGCCAACGTCCTGACTTTC. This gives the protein CSARDQEGAGANVLTF.

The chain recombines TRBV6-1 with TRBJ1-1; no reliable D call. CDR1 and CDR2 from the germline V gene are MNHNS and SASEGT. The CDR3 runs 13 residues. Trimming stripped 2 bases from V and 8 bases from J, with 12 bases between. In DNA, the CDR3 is TGTGCCAGCAGTGAAATGAGACGGCCAGAAGCTTTCTTT. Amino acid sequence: CASSEMRRPEAFF.

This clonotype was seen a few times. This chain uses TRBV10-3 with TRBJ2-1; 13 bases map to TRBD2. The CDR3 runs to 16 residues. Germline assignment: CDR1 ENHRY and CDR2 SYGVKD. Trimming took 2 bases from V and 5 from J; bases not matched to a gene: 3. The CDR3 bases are TGTGCCATCAGTGAGGGACTAGCGGGAGAAGACAATGAGCAGTTCTTC. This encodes CAISEGLAGEDNEQFF.

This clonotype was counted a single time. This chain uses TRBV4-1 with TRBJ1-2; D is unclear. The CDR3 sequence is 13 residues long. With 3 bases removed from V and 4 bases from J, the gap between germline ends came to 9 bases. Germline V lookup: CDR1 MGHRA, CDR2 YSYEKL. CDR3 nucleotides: TGCGCCAGCAGCCACACACGGTCCTATGGCTACACCTTC. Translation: CASSHTRSYGYTF.

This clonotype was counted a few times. CDR3 in amino acids: CSGRARTYEQYF. DNA for the CDR3: TGCAGTGGAAGAGCCCGGACCTACGAGCAGTACTTC. V gene TRBV20-1 combines with J gene TRBJ2-7; D remains ambiguous. Germline V lookup: CDR1 DFQATT, CDR2 SNEGSKA (reference sequence). V lost 7 bases and J lost 2, with 12 bases in between. The CDR3 extends over 12 amino acids.

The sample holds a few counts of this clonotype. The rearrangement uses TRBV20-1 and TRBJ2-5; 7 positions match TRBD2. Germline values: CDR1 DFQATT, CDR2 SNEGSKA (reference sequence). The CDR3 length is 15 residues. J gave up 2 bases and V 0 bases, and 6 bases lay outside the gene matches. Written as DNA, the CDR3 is TGCAGTGCTAGAGATTACCGGGGGGTTCAAGAGACCCAGTACTTC. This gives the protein CSARDYRGVQETQYF.

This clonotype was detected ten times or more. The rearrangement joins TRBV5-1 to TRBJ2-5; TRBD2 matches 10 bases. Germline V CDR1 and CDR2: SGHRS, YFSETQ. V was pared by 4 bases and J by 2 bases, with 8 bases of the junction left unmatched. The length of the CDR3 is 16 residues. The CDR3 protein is CASSPLTSGLQETQYF. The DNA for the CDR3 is TGCGCCAGCAGCCCCTTGACTAGCGGGCTACAAGAGACCCAGTACTTC.

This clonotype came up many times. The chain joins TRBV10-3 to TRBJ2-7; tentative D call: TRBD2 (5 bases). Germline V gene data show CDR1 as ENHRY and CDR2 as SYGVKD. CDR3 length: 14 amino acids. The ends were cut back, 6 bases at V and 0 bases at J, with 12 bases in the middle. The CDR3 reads CAISRTGSSYEQYF. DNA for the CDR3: TGTGCCATCAGCCGGACTGGTAGCTCCTACGAGCAGTACTTC.

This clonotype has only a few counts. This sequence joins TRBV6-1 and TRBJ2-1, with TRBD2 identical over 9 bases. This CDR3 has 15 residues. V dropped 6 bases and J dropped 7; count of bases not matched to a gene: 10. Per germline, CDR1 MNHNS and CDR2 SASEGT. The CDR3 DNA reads TGTGCCAGCAGCCAAGGGACTAGCCCCGGGAATGAGCAGTTCTTC. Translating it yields CASSQGTSPGNEQFF.

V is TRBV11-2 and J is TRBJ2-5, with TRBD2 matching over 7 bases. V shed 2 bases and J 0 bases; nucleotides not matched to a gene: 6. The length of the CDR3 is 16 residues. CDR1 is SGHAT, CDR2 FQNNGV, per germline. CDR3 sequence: CASSLRPAGHQETQYF. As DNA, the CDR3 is TGTGCCAGCAGCTTAAGGCCAGCGGGGCACCAAGAGACCCAGTACTTC.